This T cell receptor (beta chain) was identified in a study of blood T cell repertoires in COVID-19. The CDR3 consists of 15 residues. Trimming took off 5 bases at V and 3 bases at J, with 14 bases between the two ends. Germline V gene sequence: CDR1 SGHTA, CDR2 FQGTGA. Libraries were prepared by immunoSEQ multiplex PCR; TCRdb keeps only in-frame clonotypes and omits some of them. The sample has some 91,000 clones, approximately 80% seen once; the top ten hold roughly 7.3%. The specimen sequenced was peripheral blood. The TCR comes from a man in his sixties or seventies with acute or convalescent COVID-19. This chain connects TRBV7-3 to TRBJ2-1; D is possibly TRBD1 (6 bases). CDR3 nucleotides: TGTGCCAGCAGCCCCAGTGCGACAGGCTACAATGAGCAGTTCTTC. It specifies CASSPSATGYNEQFF.